The 15 T cell receptor beta chains in this list originate from one sample, sequenced in a study of blood T cell repertoires in COVID-19. Here immunoSEQ multiplex PCR was the method, and the copy in TCRdb shows in-frame clones only, minus some. Seen here are 300,000 to 450,000 clones, roughly 89% observed once, and the top ten hold 3% to 4.5%. Sequencing input: peripheral blood. These receptors came from a woman between 55 and 75 years old with COVID-19, enrolled during active disease.

The CDR3 DNA sequence: TGTGCCAGCACCGGAGCCTCGACCGGGGAGCTGTTTTTT. This encodes CASTGASTGELFF. The rearrangement links TRBV12-3 or TRBV12-4 to TRBJ2-2; D is ambiguous. Between the trimmed V and J ends, which lost 7 bases and 5 bases, there was a span of 11 bases. This CDR3 has 13 amino acids.

Only one count was recorded for this clone. The V gene is TRBV23-1, the J gene TRBJ1-6, with D possibly matching TRBD1 (5 bases). TRBV23-1 is placed among ORFs of uncertain function. The CDR3 is made up of 15 amino acids. V dropped 4 bases and J dropped 9 bases, with 16 bases sitting between them. The DNA for the CDR3 is TGCGCCAGCAGTCGGACGGGACTGGGGAGTTCACCCCTCCACTTT. It translates to CASSRTGLGSSPLHF.

This sequence joins TRBV30 and TRBJ1-2; D may be TRBD1 (6 bases). Germline-derived CDR1 and CDR2 are GTSNPN and SVGIG (reference sequence). V lost 3 bases and J lost 7, with 15 bases in between. This CDR3 is built from 13 residues. The CDR3 spells CAWRFGDIGGYTF. CDR3 coding DNA: TGTGCCTGGAGATTCGGGGACATTGGTGGCTACACCTTC.

This chain uses TRBV5-1 with TRBJ2-2; a possible D gene is TRBD1 (6 bases). Per germline, CDR1 SGHRS and CDR2 YFSETQ. There are 16 residues in the CDR3. The germline V and J ends were trimmed by 1 base and 0 bases, with 10 bases remaining between them. The CDR3 sequence is CASSLRQVANTGELFF. In DNA, the CDR3 is TGCGCCAGCAGCTTGAGACAGGTGGCGAACACCGGGGAGCTGTTTTTT.

This chain connects TRBV19 to TRBJ1-1, with D tentatively TRBD1 (6 bases). Germline CDR1 LNHDA, CDR2 SQIVND (reference sequence). The CDR3 covers 13 residues. V was pared by 4 bases and J by 6 bases, with 12 bases between. CDR3 DNA sequence: TGTGCCAGTAGTAGCCCCCAGGGGCCTGAAGCTTTCTTT. Translated, it gives CASSSPQGPEAFF. Complete variable domain (other parts from reference TRBV19 and TRBJ1-1): DGGITQSPKYLFRKEGQNVTLSCEQNLNHDAMYWYRQDPGQGLRLIYYSQIVNDFQKGDIAEGYSVSREKKESFPLTVTSAQKNPTAFYLCASSSPQGPEAFFGQGTRLTVV.

The chain couples TRBV10-3 to TRBJ1-2; D is undetermined. Germline CDR1 reads ENHRY; CDR2 reads SYGVKD. V lost 4 bases and J lost 2, with 5 bases in between. CDR3 length equals 12 residues. Here the CDR3 reads CAISGRNYGYTF. In DNA form, the CDR3 reads TGTGCCATCAGTGGCCGGAACTATGGCTACACCTTC.

This chain connects TRBV19 to TRBJ1-1; 10 bases agree with TRBD1. V was pared by 6 bases and J by 1 base, with 5 bases of the junction left unmatched. The CDR3 is 15 residues long. Germline-derived CDR1 and CDR2 are LNHDA and SQIVND (reference sequence). The CDR3 region has the DNA TGTGCCAGTAGGGGACAGGGGTGGACGAACACTGAAGCTTTCTTT. Its translation: CASRGQGWTNTEAFF.

V is TRBV11-1 and J is TRBJ2-1; perhaps TRBD2 as D (6 bases). The germline CDR1 and CDR2 sequences are SGHAT and FQDESV (reference sequence). The V and J ends lost 5 bases and 5 bases respectively, with 19 bases between them. This CDR3 is built from 16 residues. The CDR3, as DNA: TGTGCCAGCAGCGCATCCCCGGGACTCGGAAACAATGAGCAGTTCTTC. Translated, it gives CASSASPGLGNNEQFF.

The chain combines TRBV6-6 with TRBJ1-1; 10 bases agree with TRBD1. Germline CDR1 is MNHNY and CDR2 is SVGAGI (reference sequence). The CDR3 has 14 residues. After removal of 8 bases from V and 5 bases from J, the junction contained 8 bases not matched to a gene. The CDR3 region has the DNA TGTGCCAGCTGGAGACAGGGGGCGGGAACTGAAGCTTTCTTT. The encoded protein is CASWRQGAGTEAFF.

The chain has TRBV3-1 (or the pseudogene TRBV3-2) and TRBJ2-5, with D possibly TRBD2 on 6 matching bases. CDR1 LGHDT and CDR2 YNNKEL come from the germline V gene (reference sequence). Trimming took 6 bases from V and 4 from J, leaving 21 bases between them. This CDR3 is 16 amino acids long. The DNA for the CDR3 is TGTGCCAGCAGGGCAATGGAGCGGGTAACTCGAGAGACCCAGTACTTC. This gives the protein CASRAMERVTRETQYF.

This rearrangement joins TRBV13 to TRBJ1-1; no firm D call. CDR1 is PRHDT and CDR2 is FYEKMQ in the germline V gene (reference sequence). Trimming took 0 bases from V and 10 from J, leaving 12 bases between them. The CDR3 covers 13 residues. The CDR3 protein is CASSLGLKEVAFF. As DNA, the CDR3 is TGTGCCAGCAGCTTAGGCCTCAAGGAGGTAGCTTTCTTT. Based on the CDR3 plus reference TRBV13 and TRBJ1-1, the full variable domain is AAGVIQSPRHLIKEKRETATLKCYPIPRHDTVYWYQQGPGQDPQFLISFYEKMQSDKGSIPDRFSAQQFSDYHSELNMSSLELGDSALYFCASSLGLKEVAFFGQGTRLTVV.

The chain carries TRBV7-6 and TRBJ2-1; D is perhaps TRBD1 (5 bases). With 3 bases removed from V and 4 bases from J, the gap between germline ends came to 13 bases. The germline V gene has CDR1 SGHVS and CDR2 FNYEAQ. The CDR3 totals 15 residues. The CDR3 bases are TGTGCCAGCAGCTTGCGGACACAGACATACAATGAGCAGTTCTTC. Amino acids: CASSLRTQTYNEQFF.

This sequence joins TRBV5-1 and TRBJ2-3; 9 bases are a match to TRBD1. V trimming: 2 bases; J trimming: 5 bases; junction bases outside the gene matches: 9. The CDR3 is 16 residues long. CDR1 and CDR2 (germline): SGHRS, YFSETQ. CDR3 sequence: CASSFTGTGRGDTQYF. The DNA for the CDR3 is TGCGCCAGCAGCTTTACCGGGACAGGGAGGGGAGATACGCAGTATTTT.

V usage is TRBV6-6 and J usage is TRBJ2-7; TRBD2 aligns across 7 bases. V lost 4 bases to trimming and J lost 2 bases; unmatched junction nucleotides: 8. Germline CDR1 is MNHNY and CDR2 is SVGAGI (reference sequence). This CDR3 is 15 amino acids long. CDR3 nucleotides: TGTGCCAGCAGTTCCATACTAGCGCGTCCCTACGAGCAGTACTTC. Protein: CASSSILARPYEQYF.

The rearrangement links TRBV2 to TRBJ1-1, with 9 bases lining up with TRBD1. Losses at the gene ends were 7 bases for V and 1 base for J; bases not matched to a gene: 4. The CDR3 sequence is 14 residues long. The germline CDR1 and CDR2 sequences are SNHLY and FYNNEI. The CDR3 loop is CASTWDRENTEAFF. In DNA, the CDR3 is TGTGCCAGCACCTGGGACAGGGAGAACACTGAAGCTTTCTTT. Drawing the rest from reference TRBV2 and TRBJ1-1, the complete variable domain is EPEVTQTPSHQVTQMGQEVILRCVPISNHLYFYWYRQILGQKVEFLVSFYNNEISEKSEIFDDQFSVERPDGSNFTLKIRSTKLEDSAMYFCASTWDRENTEAFFGQGTRLTVV.